This T cell receptor (beta chain) was found in a study of early T cells in non-severe SARS-CoV-2 infection. Trimming cost V 4 bases and J 0 bases, with 14 bases left between them. CDR1 is SGHRS, CDR2 YFSETQ, per germline. The length of the CDR3 is 16 residues. In TCRdb, the 5' RACE reads were re-called with MiXCR into one record per CDR3 protein. The table includes around 30,000 distinct CDR3 sequences, approximately 5.3% detected once. The sample comprised whole blood. The chain has TRBV5-1 and TRBJ2-1; unclear D gene. The sequence was obtained from an adult who was a healthcare worker with PCR-confirmed SARS-CoV-2 infection or an uninfected control (not recorded which). CDR3 region: CASSVTFSSSYNEQFF. The CDR3, as DNA: TGCGCCAGCAGCGTTACCTTTTCGAGCTCCTACAATGAGCAGTTCTTC.